This T cell receptor (beta chain) was retrieved from a study of identical twins. Overall study findings and caveats: Carriage of fewer insertions was seen in abundant cord blood beta clonotypes, whereas memory repertoires showed none. Twins shared beta out-of-frame sequences in excess, but this excess was weaker.

The CDR3 has 16 amino acids. Germline V gene lookup returns CDR1 LNHDA and CDR2 SQIVND (reference sequence). Trimming took off 5 bases at V and 9 bases at J, with 20 bases between the two ends. In regard to this clonotype: Its target is not known.

TCRdb fed the 5' RACE reads into MiXCR, producing one record per CDR3 protein. The data show a few hundred thousand distinct CDR3 sequences, roughly 9% seen once. The sample was also linked to a second study, of yellow fever vaccine responses in identical twins.

The receptor was isolated from a woman younger than 35 in good health. The genes are TRBV19 and TRBJ1-6; D not resolved. The source material was CD8+ T cells sorted from blood. For the CDR3, the DNA is TGTGCCAGTAGTCACCCGATGGACGGGTCCGGTTCACCCCTCCACTTT. It specifies CASSHPMDGSGSPLHF.